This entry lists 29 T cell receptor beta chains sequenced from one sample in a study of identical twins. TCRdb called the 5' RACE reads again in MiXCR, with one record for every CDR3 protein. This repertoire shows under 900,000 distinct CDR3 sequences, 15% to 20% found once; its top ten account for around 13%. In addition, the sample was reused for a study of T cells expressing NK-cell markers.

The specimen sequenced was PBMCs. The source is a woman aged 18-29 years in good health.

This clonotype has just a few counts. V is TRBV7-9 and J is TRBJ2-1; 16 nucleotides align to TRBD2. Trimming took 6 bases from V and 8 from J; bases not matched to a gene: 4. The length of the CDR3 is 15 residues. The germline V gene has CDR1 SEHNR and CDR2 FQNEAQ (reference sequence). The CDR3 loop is CASRLGLAGGDEQFF. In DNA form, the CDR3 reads TGTGCCAGCAGACTGGGACTAGCGGGAGGGGATGAGCAGTTCTTC.

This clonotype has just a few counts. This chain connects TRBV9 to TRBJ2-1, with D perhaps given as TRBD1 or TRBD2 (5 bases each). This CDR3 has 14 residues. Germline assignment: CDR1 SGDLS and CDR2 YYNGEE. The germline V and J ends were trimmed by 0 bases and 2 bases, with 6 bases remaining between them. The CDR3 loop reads CASSVGGTYNEQFF. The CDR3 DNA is TGTGCCAGCAGCGTAGGGGGGACCTACAATGAGCAGTTCTTC. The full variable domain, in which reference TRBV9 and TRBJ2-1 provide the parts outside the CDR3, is DSGVTQTPKHLITATGQRVTLRCSPRSGDLSVYWYQQSLDQGLQFLIQYYNGEERAKGNILERFSAQQFPDLHSELNLSSLELGDSALYFCASSVGGTYNEQFFGPGTRLTVL.

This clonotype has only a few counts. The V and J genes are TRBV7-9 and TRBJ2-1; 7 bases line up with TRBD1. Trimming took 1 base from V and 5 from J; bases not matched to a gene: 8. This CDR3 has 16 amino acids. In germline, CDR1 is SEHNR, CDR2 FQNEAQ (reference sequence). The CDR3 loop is CASSLDRDRNNNEQFF. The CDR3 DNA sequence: TGTGCCAGCAGCTTAGATAGGGACAGAAACAACAATGAGCAGTTCTTC.

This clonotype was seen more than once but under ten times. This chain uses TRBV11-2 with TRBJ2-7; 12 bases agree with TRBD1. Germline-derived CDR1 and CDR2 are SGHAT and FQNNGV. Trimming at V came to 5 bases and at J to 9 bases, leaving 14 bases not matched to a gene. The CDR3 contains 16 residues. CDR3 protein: CASSHIIPGQGARQYF. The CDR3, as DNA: TGTGCCAGCAGCCACATAATACCGGGACAGGGGGCGCGGCAGTACTTC.

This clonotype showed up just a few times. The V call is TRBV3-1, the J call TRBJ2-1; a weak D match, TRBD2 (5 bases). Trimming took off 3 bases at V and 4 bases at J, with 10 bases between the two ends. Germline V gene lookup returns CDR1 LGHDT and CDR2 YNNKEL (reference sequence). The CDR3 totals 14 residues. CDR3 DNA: TGTGCCAGCAGCCACGGCCGGACTTACAATGAGCAGTTCTTC. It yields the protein CASSHGRTYNEQFF.

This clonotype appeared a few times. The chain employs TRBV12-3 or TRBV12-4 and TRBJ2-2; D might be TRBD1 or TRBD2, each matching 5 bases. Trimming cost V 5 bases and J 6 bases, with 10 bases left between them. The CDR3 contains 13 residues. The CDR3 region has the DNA TGTGCCAGCAGTCGGGACGGTCCCGGGGAGCTGTTTTTT. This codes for CASSRDGPGELFF.

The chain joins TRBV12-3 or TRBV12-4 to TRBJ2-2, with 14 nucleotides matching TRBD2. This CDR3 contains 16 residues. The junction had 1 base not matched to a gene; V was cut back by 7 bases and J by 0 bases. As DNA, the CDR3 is TGTGCCAGCACGGGACTAGCGGGAGCGAACACCGGGGAGCTGTTTTTT. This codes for CASTGLAGANTGELFF.

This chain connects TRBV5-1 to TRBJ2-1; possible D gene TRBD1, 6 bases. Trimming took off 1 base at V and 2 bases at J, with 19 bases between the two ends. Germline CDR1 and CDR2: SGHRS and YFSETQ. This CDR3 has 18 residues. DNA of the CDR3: TGCGCCAGCAGCTTGCACGGGACACCTAAAGATCCCTACAATGAGCAGTTCTTC. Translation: CASSLHGTPKDPYNEQFF.

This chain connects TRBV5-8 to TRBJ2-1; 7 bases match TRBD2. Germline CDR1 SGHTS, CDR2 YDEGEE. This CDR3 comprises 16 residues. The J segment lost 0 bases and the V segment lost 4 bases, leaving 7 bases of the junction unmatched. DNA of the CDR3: TGTGCCAGCAGCCGATGGGGGGGGGGCTCCTACAATGAGCAGTTCTTC. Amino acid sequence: CASSRWGGGSYNEQFF.

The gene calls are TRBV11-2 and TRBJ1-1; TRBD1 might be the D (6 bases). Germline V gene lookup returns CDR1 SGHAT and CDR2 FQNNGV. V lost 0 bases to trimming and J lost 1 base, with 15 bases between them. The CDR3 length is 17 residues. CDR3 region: CASSLDFTGFGNTEAFF. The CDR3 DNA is TGTGCCAGCAGCTTAGATTTCACAGGGTTCGGGAACACTGAAGCTTTCTTT.

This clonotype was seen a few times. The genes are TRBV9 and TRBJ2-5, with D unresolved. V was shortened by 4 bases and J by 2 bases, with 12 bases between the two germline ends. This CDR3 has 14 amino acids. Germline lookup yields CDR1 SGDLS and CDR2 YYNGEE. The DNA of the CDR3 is TGTGCCAGCAGCCCGATCCGGAATCAAGAGACCCAGTACTTC. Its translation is CASSPIRNQETQYF.

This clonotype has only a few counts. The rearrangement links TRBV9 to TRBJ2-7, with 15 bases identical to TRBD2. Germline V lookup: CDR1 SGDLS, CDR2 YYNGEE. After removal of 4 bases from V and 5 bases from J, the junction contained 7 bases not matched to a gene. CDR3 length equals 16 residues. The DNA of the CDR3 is TGTGCCAGCAGCCTAGGGACTAGCGGGAGGAATGACGAGCAGTACTTC. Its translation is CASSLGTSGRNDEQYF.

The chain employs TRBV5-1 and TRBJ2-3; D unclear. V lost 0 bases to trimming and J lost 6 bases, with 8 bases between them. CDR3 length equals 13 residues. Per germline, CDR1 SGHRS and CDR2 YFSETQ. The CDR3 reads CASSLAGLDTQYF. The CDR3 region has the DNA TGCGCCAGCAGCTTGGCCGGCCTGGATACGCAGTATTTT.

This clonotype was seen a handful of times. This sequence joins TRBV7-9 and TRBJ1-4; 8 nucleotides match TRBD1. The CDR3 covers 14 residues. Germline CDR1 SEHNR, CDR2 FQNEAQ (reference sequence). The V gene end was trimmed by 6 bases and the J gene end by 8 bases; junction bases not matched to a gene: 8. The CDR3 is CASRSGTGTEKLFF. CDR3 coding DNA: TGTGCCAGCAGGTCCGGGACAGGTACCGAAAAACTGTTTTTT.

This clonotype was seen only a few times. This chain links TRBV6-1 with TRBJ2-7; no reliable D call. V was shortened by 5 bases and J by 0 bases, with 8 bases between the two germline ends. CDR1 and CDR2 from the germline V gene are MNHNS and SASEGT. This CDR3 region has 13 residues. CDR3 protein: CASSRLSSYEQYF. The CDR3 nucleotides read TGTGCCAGCAGTCGCCTCAGCTCCTACGAGCAGTACTTC.

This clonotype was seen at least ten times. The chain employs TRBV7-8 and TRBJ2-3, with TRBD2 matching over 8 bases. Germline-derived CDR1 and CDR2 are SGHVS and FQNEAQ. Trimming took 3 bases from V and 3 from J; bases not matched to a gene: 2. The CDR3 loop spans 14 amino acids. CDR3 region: CASSFSSGTDTQYF. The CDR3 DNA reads TGTGCCAGCAGCTTCTCTAGCGGGACAGATACGCAGTATTTT.

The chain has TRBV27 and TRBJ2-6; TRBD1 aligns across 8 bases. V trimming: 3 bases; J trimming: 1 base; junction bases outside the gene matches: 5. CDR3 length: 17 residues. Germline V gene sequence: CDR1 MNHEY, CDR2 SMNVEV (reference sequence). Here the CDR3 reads CASSFIQGASGANVLTF. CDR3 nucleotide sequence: TGTGCCAGCAGTTTCATCCAGGGGGCTTCTGGGGCCAACGTCCTGACTTTC.

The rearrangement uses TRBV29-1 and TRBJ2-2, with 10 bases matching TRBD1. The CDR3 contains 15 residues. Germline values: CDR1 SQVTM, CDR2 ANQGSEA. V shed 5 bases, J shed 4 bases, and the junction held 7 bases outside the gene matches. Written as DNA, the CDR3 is TGCAGCGTTCGGAGGGACAGGGGCACCACCGGGGAGCTGTTTTTT. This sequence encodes CSVRRDRGTTGELFF.

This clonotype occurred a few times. CDR3 DNA sequence: TGCAGCGTTGTCCCGGGACAGGGGGCGGCTTTCTTT. Translated, it gives CSVVPGQGAAFF. J is TRBJ1-1 and V is TRBV29-1, with 12 nucleotides matching TRBD1. Germline loops: CDR1 SQVTM, CDR2 ANQGSEA. V was pared by 4 bases and J by 11 bases, with 5 bases of the junction left unmatched. This CDR3 spans 12 amino acids.

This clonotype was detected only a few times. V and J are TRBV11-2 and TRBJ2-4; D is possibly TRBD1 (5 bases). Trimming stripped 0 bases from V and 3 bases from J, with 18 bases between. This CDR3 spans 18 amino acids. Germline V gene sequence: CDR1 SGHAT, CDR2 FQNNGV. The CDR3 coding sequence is TGTGCCAGCAGCTTAGATCCAAATGGGGCAATCGGCAAAAACATTCAGTACTTC. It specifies CASSLDPNGAIGKNIQYF.

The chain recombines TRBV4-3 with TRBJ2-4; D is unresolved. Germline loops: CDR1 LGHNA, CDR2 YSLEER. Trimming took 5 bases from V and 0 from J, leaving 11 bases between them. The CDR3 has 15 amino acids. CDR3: CASSIQPLAKNIQYF. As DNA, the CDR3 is TGCGCCAGCAGCATCCAACCACTAGCCAAAAACATTCAGTACTTC.

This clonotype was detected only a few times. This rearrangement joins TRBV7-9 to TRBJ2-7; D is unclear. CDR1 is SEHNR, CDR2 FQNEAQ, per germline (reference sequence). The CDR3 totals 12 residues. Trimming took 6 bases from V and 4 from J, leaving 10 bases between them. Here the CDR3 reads CASSSSFYEQYF. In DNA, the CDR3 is TGTGCCAGCAGTTCGAGCTTTTACGAGCAGTACTTC.

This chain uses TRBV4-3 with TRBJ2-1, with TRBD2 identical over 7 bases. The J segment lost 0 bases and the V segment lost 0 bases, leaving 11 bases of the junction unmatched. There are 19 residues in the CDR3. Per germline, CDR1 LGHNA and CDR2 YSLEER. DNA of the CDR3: TGCGCCAGCAGCCAAGACAGGGCTAGCGGAGGGACCTCCTACAATGAGCAGTTCTTC. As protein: CASSQDRASGGTSYNEQFF.

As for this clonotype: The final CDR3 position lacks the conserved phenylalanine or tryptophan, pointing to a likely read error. CDR3 region: CASSSREVNTEAFL. The CDR3 nucleotides are TGTGCCAGCAGCAGCAGGGAAGTTAACACTGAAGCTTTCCTT. The rearrangement joins TRBV12-3 or TRBV12-4 to TRBJ1-1, with D perhaps TRBD1 (5 bases). This CDR3 has 14 residues. V lost 6 bases and J 2 bases, leaving 13 bases between the germline ends.

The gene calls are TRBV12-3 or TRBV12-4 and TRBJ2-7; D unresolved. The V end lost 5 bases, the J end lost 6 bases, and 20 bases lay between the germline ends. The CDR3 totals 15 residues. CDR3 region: CASSTFQVLVGEQYF. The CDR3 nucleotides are TGTGCCAGCAGTACTTTTCAGGTGCTCGTCGGCGAGCAGTACTTC.

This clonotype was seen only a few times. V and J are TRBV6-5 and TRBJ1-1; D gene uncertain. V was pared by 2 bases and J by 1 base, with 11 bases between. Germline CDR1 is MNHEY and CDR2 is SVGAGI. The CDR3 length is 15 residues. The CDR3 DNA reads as TGTGCCAGCAGTTACGGTGGTTTGGGGAACACTGAAGCTTTCTTT. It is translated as CASSYGGLGNTEAFF.

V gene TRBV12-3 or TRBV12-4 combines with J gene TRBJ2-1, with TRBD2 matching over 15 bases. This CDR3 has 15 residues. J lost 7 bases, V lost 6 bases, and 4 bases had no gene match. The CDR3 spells CASRTGTSGGNEQFF. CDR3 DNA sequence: TGTGCCAGCAGGACTGGGACTAGCGGGGGGAATGAGCAGTTCTTC.

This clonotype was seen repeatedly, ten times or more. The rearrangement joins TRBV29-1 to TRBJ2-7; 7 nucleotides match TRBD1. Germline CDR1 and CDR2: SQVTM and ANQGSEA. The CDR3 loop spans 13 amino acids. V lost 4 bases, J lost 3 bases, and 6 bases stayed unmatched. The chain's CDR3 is CSVGRRQGYEQYF. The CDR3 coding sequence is TGCAGCGTTGGAAGGAGACAGGGCTACGAGCAGTACTTC.

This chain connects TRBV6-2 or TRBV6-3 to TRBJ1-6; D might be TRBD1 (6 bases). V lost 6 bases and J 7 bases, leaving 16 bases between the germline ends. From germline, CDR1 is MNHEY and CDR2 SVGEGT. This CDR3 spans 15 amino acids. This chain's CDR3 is CASRRSGHGNSPLHF. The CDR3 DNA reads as TGTGCCAGCAGACGCTCGGGACACGGAAATTCACCCCTCCACTTT.